These 15 T cell receptor beta chains originate from one sample sequenced in a study of blood T cell repertoires in COVID-19. Data came from immunoSEQ multiplex PCR; TCRdb stores just in-frame clones and leaves some out. The table records roughly 500,000 clones, 70% to 90% of them present only once. The source material was PBMCs or T cells enriched from blood (not recorded which). Receptor source: a woman in her forties who had recovered from COVID-19.

This clone was counted between two and nine times. This chain connects TRBV18 to TRBJ2-7; 9 bases agree with TRBD1. Germline V gives CDR1 KGHSH, CDR2 LQKENI. Unmatched junction bases numbered 2, after V lost 2 bases and J lost 3 bases. The CDR3 covers 14 residues. Here the CDR3 reads CASSPGQGIYEQYF. The CDR3 DNA is TGTGCCAGCTCACCAGGACAGGGGATCTACGAGCAGTACTTC.

The CDR3 here is CASSLGQGSNEKLFF. The CDR3 DNA is TGTGCCAGCAGCTTAGGACAGGGCTCTAATGAAAAACTGTTTTTT. The V call is TRBV11-2, the J call TRBJ1-4; 7 positions match TRBD1. CDR1 and CDR2 from the germline V gene are SGHAT and FQNNGV. The CDR3 runs to 15 residues. The trim removed 1 base at V and 3 bases at J, leaving 2 bases unmatched.

This clone has only a few counts. The V gene is TRBV4-3, the J gene TRBJ1-1, with D perhaps TRBD1 (5 bases). Per the germline V gene, CDR1 is LGHNA and CDR2 is YSLEER. This CDR3 spans 15 amino acids. Trimming cost V 0 bases and J 5 bases, with 13 bases left between them. The CDR3 is CASSQDQGLRTEAFF. DNA of the CDR3: TGCGCCAGCAGCCAAGACCAGGGTTTGAGGACTGAAGCTTTCTTT.

The table lists this clone with a count of one. The chain uses TRBV29-1 and TRBJ2-3; tentatively, D is TRBD1 (5 bases). Between the trimmed V and J ends, which lost 3 bases and 1 base, there was a span of 8 bases. This CDR3 has 13 residues. Germline lookup yields CDR1 SQVTM and CDR2 ANQGSEA. CDR3 coding DNA: TGCAGCGTTGAGGGGCCTGGCACAGATACGCAGTATTTT. Translating it yields CSVEGPGTDTQYF.

The CDR3 loop is CASGPRVFSYADTQYF. The CDR3 bases are TGTGCCAGTGGACCGCGGGTTTTCTCTTACGCAGATACGCAGTATTTT. The chain employs TRBV19 and TRBJ2-3; maybe TRBD2 (5 bases). V lost 8 bases and J 4 bases, leaving 22 bases between the germline ends. The CDR3 has 16 residues. Germline V gene data show CDR1 as LNHDA and CDR2 as SQIVND (reference sequence). The full variable domain, in which reference TRBV19 and TRBJ2-3 provide the parts outside the CDR3, is DGGITQSPKYLFRKEGQNVTLSCEQNLNHDAMYWYRQDPGQGLRLIYYSQIVNDFQKGDIAEGYSVSREKKESFPLTVTSAQKNPTAFYLCASGPRVFSYADTQYFGPGTRLTVL.

V usage is TRBV11-2 and J usage is TRBJ1-3; 7 nucleotides align to TRBD1. This CDR3 comprises 16 residues. With V trimmed by 3 bases and J by 0 bases, 5 bases remained unmatched. CDR1 and CDR2 (germline): SGHAT, FQNNGV. In nucleotides, the CDR3 is TGTGCCAGCAGCTTCGTGACAGGGAGCTCTGGAAACACCATATATTTT. Amino acid sequence: CASSFVTGSSGNTIYF.

The chain carries TRBV3-1 (or the pseudogene TRBV3-2) and TRBJ2-7; 7 positions match TRBD1. The CDR3 has 16 amino acids. The germline V gene encodes CDR1 LGHDT and CDR2 YNNKEL (reference sequence). V lost 0 bases, J lost 1 base, and 6 bases stayed unmatched. The DNA of the CDR3 is TGTGCCAGCAGCCAAGACCCGAGGGGGCAGTCCTACGAGCAGTACTTC. Translated: CASSQDPRGQSYEQYF.

This clone was counted only a few times. The rearrangement links TRBV19 to TRBJ2-2, with D unclear. The V gene lost 3 bases and the J gene lost 4 bases, with 9 bases spanning the gap. Germline V lookup: CDR1 LNHDA, CDR2 SQIVND (reference sequence). This CDR3 is 14 amino acids long. The CDR3 loop reads CASSMAHPTGELFF. The DNA for the CDR3 is TGTGCCAGTAGTATGGCCCATCCCACCGGGGAGCTGTTTTTT. The entire variable domain, with the rest obtained from reference TRBV19 and TRBJ2-2, is as follows: DGGITQSPKYLFRKEGQNVTLSCEQNLNHDAMYWYRQDPGQGLRLIYYSQIVNDFQKGDIAEGYSVSREKKESFPLTVTSAQKNPTAFYLCASSMAHPTGELFFGEGSRLTVL.

V gene TRBV2 combines with J gene TRBJ1-2; a possible D gene is TRBD1 (5 bases). The germline gives CDR1 SNHLY, CDR2 FYNNEI. Trimming shortened V by 4 bases and J by 1 base, and 13 bases separated the two germline ends. The CDR3 spans 15 residues. The CDR3 DNA is TGTGCCAGCAGTGCCCGGGGACTGGATAACTATGGCTACACCTTC. It encodes CASSARGLDNYGYTF.

The V and J genes are TRBV6-5 and TRBJ1-5, with TRBD1 matching 7 bases. V lost 2 bases to trimming and J lost 5 bases; unmatched junction nucleotides: 6. The CDR3 covers 15 residues. From germline, CDR1 is MNHEY and CDR2 SVGAGI. The CDR3 coding sequence is TGTGCCAGCAGTTACCGGGTCACAGGGGATCAGCCCCAGCATTTT. Translating gives CASSYRVTGDQPQHF.

Regarding this clone: Relative to the germline gene, one junction end is altered; a read error may explain this. The gene calls are TRBV10-3 and TRBJ1-5, with 10 bases lining up with TRBD1. Germline values: CDR1 ENHRY, CDR2 SYGVKD. The CDR3 has 12 residues. Here the CDR3 reads CAISDSGTGAYF. As DNA, the CDR3 is TGTGCCATCAGTGACTCCGGGACAGGGGCTTATTTT.

J is TRBJ1-5 and V is TRBV4-3; D gene ambiguous. Deletions cut 4 bases from V and 5 bases from J, with 9 bases between. CDR1 is LGHNA, CDR2 YSLEER, per germline. The CDR3 spans 13 residues. The CDR3 sequence is CASSPQTDQPQHF. For the CDR3, the DNA is TGCGCCAGCAGCCCTCAGACTGATCAGCCCCAGCATTTT.

The chain uses TRBV9 and TRBJ2-3, with 8 positions matching TRBD2. Germline V gene sequence: CDR1 SGDLS, CDR2 YYNGEE. Trimming removed 4 bases from V and 3 bases from J; junction bases left unmatched: 10. CDR3 length equals 16 residues. The CDR3 region has the DNA TGTGCCAGCAGCCCCCCGGCTAGCGGGTTTACAGATACGCAGTATTTT. It translates to CASSPPASGFTDTQYF.

Only a few counts were recorded for this clone. The chain combines TRBV19 with TRBJ2-1; TRBD2 matches 11 bases. Germline CDR1 reads LNHDA; CDR2 reads SQIVND (reference sequence). With 10 bases clipped from V and 0 bases from J, the junction kept 8 bases outside the gene matches. This CDR3 region has 16 residues. CDR3 region: CATRLAGQSSYNEQFF. CDR3 in DNA: TGTGCCACCCGACTAGCGGGACAAAGCTCCTACAATGAGCAGTTCTTC. The full variable domain, rest sourced from reference TRBV19 and TRBJ2-1, is DGGITQSPKYLFRKEGQNVTLSCEQNLNHDAMYWYRQDPGQGLRLIYYSQIVNDFQKGDIAEGYSVSREKKESFPLTVTSAQKNPTAFYLCATRLAGQSSYNEQFFGPGTRLTVL.

The rearrangement uses TRBV19 and TRBJ1-1; D perhaps matches TRBD1 (5 bases). CDR3 length equals 14 residues. V was pared by 6 bases and J by 7 bases, with 18 bases between. CDR1 and CDR2 from the germline V gene are LNHDA and SQIVND (reference sequence). The chain's CDR3 is CASRLGGAHSEAFF. CDR3 bases: TGTGCCAGTAGATTAGGCGGGGCCCATAGTGAAGCTTTCTTT.